The entry below describes one T cell receptor beta chain. This table comes from immunoSEQ multiplex PCR, and its TCRdb copy is limited to in-frame clones, with some not included. This sample yields more than 65,000 clones, of which approximately 88% are seen a single time; less than 5% belongs to the top ten. These data are taken from a study of technical replicates of blood from a few donors. CDR1 SGHTA and CDR2 FQGTGA come from the germline V gene. The CDR3 runs 15 residues. Trimming removed 3 bases from V and 5 bases from J; junction bases left unmatched: 0. The gene calls are TRBV7-3 and TRBJ2-1, with 14 positions matching TRBD2. This sequence was found in a human donor in good health. Some clones in this sample may be carry-over from other donors' samples. The material sequenced was PBMCs. The CDR3 is CASSLGLAGDNEQFF. In DNA, the CDR3 is TGTGCCAGCAGCTTGGGACTAGCGGGGGACAATGAGCAGTTCTTC. Together with reference TRBV7-3 and TRBJ2-1, the CDR3 gives the full variable domain: GAGVSQTPSNKVTEKGKYVELRCDPISGHTALYWYRQSLGQGPEFLIYFQGTGAADDSGLPNDRFFAVRPEGSVSTLKIQRTERGDSAVYLCASSLGLAGDNEQFFGPGTRLTVL.